This section outlines one T cell receptor beta chain sequence together with its context. Its antigen remains unknown. The sample belongs to a study of identical twins. Broader study findings: Invariant MAIT and iNKT cells are populations that could partly confound zero-insertion analyses. Insertion counts were lower in abundant cord blood beta clonotypes, a trend that memory repertoires did not show.

The CDR3 loop spans 16 amino acids. V was trimmed by 8 bases and J by 1 base, leaving 20 bases between them. Germline V lookup: CDR1 MNHEY, CDR2 SMNVEV (reference sequence). Template switching introduced a universal primer site, and the cDNA bore unique molecular identifiers. TCRdb recomputed calls from the 5' RACE reads with MiXCR, one row per CDR3 protein. The data hold around 1.7 million distinct CDR3 sequences, with around 33% observed a single time. Everyone who gave samples was a healthy Caucasian. The chain employs TRBV27 and TRBJ2-5, with D tentatively TRBD1 or TRBD2 (5 bases each). The sequence was collected from a newborn girl in good health. Sequencing was performed on cord blood. The CDR3 nucleotides read TGTGCCAGCGGACAAACTTGGACGGGGATCCAAGAGACCCAGTACTTC. Translated: CASGQTWTGIQETQYF.